Each of the 10 T cell receptor beta chains below was sequenced from the same sample in a study of blood T cell repertoires in COVID-19 (dated by TCRdb to 2018 to 2020). The library came from the immunoSEQ multiplex PCR assay. TCRdb stores this immuneACCESS table with in-frame sequences only. Part of the clones is absent; in the studies checked, under half of the shortfall reflects unresolved V genes, and no reason is known for the rest. Across this sample there are 20,000 to 30,000 clones, with roughly 90% seen only once. About 1.5% of the sample belongs to the ten largest clones. The source material was peripheral blood. These receptors all stem from a woman aged 55-75 years with active COVID-19.

The gene calls are TRBV28 and TRBJ2-2, with D perhaps TRBD2 (6 bases). CDR3 length: 14 amino acids. The V and J ends lost 6 bases and 5 bases respectively, with 13 bases between them. Per germline, CDR1 MDHEN and CDR2 SYDVKM. The CDR3 DNA follows: TGTGCCAGCAGCCGGAGGGGTACTACCGGGGAGCTGTTTTTT. Translated, it gives CASSRRGTTGELFF.

The chain is built from TRBV6-5 and TRBJ2-7; 12 bases align to TRBD2. This CDR3 contains 15 residues. With 6 bases clipped from V and 4 bases from J, the junction kept 7 bases outside the gene matches. The germline V gene encodes CDR1 MNHEY and CDR2 SVGAGI. CDR3 in amino acids: CASRTLTSGSYEQYF. CDR3 sequence (DNA): TGTGCCAGCAGGACCTTGACTAGCGGGAGTTACGAGCAGTACTTC.

The chain carries TRBV28 and TRBJ1-4, with 9 bases aligning to TRBD1. Germline lookup yields CDR1 MDHEN and CDR2 SYDVKM. Unmatched junction bases numbered 13, after V lost 5 bases and J lost 6 bases. The CDR3 has 17 amino acids. CDR3 DNA: TGTGCCAGCAGTCCTAACCCCGACAGGGGGGCACATGAAAAACTGTTTTTT. This translates into CASSPNPDRGAHEKLFF.

In its sample, this clone was seen once. V is TRBV3-1 (or the pseudogene TRBV3-2) and J is TRBJ2-5; weak D call: TRBD2 (6 bases). With 2 bases removed from V and 7 bases from J, the gap between germline ends came to 14 bases. The CDR3 is 14 amino acids. In germline, CDR1 is LGHDT, CDR2 YNNKEL (reference sequence). The CDR3 loop reads CASSQSGTPRTQYF. CDR3 DNA sequence: TGTGCCAGCAGCCAATCCGGGACTCCGAGGACCCAGTACTTC.

J is TRBJ2-1 and V is TRBV6-2 or TRBV6-3; no firm D call. Trimming removed 2 bases from V and 10 bases from J, with 9 bases in between. Germline V CDR1 and CDR2: MNHEY, SVGEGT. This CDR3 has 12 residues. The CDR3 DNA is TGTGCCAGCAGTTACGGGTCGGAGGAGCAGTTCTTC. Translation: CASSYGSEEQFF.

This chain joins TRBV4-3 and TRBJ2-1, with D perhaps TRBD2 (6 bases). Germline CDR1 reads LGHNA; CDR2 reads YSLEER. CDR3 length: 14 residues. With 0 bases removed from V and 15 bases from J, the gap between germline ends came to 18 bases. CDR3 coding DNA: TGCGCCAGCAGCCAAGATAACGGGACTCCATACCCGTTCTTC. This sequence encodes CASSQDNGTPYPFF.

As DNA, the CDR3 is TGTGCCAGCAGCCCAAGCGGGAGGGCCGCAGATACGCAGTATTTT. This translates into CASSPSGRAADTQYF. The V gene is TRBV6-5, the J gene TRBJ2-3, with 10 bases aligning to TRBD2. Germline trimming cut 6 bases from V and 4 bases from J; bases unmatched to any gene: 7. CDR3 length: 15 residues. From germline, CDR1 is MNHEY and CDR2 SVGAGI.

J is TRBJ2-3 and V is TRBV2; 8 positions match TRBD1. With 5 bases clipped from V and 3 bases from J, the junction kept 7 bases outside the gene matches. The CDR3 has 15 residues. CDR1 SNHLY and CDR2 FYNNEI come from the germline V gene. The CDR3 bases are TGTGCCAGCAGTCAAAGGACAGGGCTGACAGATACGCAGTATTTT. Its protein is CASSQRTGLTDTQYF.

This clone was counted a single time. The chain uses TRBV19 and TRBJ1-5, with 7 bases lining up with TRBD1. Germline trimming cut 1 base from V and 1 base from J; bases unmatched to any gene: 4. CDR3 length: 16 residues. Germline V gene data show CDR1 as LNHDA and CDR2 as SQIVND (reference sequence). The CDR3, as DNA: TGTGCCAGTAGTATAGGACAGGGAGTAAGCAATCAGCCCCAGCATTTT. This encodes CASSIGQGVSNQPQHF.

This sequence joins TRBV28 and TRBJ2-4; 8 bases align to TRBD2. Germline CDR1 MDHEN, CDR2 SYDVKM. The CDR3 sequence is 14 residues long. Trimming removed 4 bases from V and 4 bases from J; junction bases left unmatched: 3. CDR3 sequence (DNA): TGTGCCAGCAGTTGGGAGCGGGAGAAAAACATTCAGTACTTC. Its protein is CASSWEREKNIQYF.